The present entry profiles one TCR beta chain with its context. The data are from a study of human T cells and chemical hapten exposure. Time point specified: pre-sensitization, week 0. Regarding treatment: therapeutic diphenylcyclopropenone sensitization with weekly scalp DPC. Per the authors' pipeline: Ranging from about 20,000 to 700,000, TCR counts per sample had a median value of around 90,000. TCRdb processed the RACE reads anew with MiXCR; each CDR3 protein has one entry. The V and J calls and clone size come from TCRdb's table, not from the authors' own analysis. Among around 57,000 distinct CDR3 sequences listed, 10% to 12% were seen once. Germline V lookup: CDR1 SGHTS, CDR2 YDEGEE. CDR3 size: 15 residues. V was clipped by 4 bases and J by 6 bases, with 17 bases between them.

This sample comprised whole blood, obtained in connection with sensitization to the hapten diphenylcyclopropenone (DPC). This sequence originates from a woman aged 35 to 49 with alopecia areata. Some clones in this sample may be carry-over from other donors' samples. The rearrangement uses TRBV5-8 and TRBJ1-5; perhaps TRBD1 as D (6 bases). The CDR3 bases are TGTGCCAGCAGCAGCCAGCAGGGGCTAGGTCAGCCCCAGCATTTT. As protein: CASSSQQGLGQPQHF.